These 30 T cell receptor beta chains originate from one sample sequenced in a study of radiotherapy plus CTLA-4 blockade in lung cancer. Only in-frame clones appear in the TCRdb table, and some are missing; sequencing was by immunoSEQ multiplex PCR. The top ten hold more than 4% of the sample, which has 48,000 or so clones, 84% seen once. The specimen was peripheral blood, collected from a patient treated with radiotherapy plus ipilimumab. These receptor sequences come from a human donor with non-small cell lung cancer whose response to radiotherapy plus ipilimumab could not be evaluated.

The gene calls are TRBV6-5 and TRBJ1-6, with D tentatively TRBD1 (5 bases). V lost 10 bases and J 7 bases, leaving 14 bases between the germline ends. The CDR3 is 13 residues long. Germline CDR1 MNHEY, CDR2 SVGAGI. The CDR3 here is CATRRDLNSPLHF. Here the CDR3 DNA reads TGTGCCACCAGGCGGGACTTAAATTCACCCCTCCACTTT.

CDR3 DNA sequence: TGCGCCAGCAGCTCGGGTGGGACTAGCGGGGCCTACGAGCAGTACTTC. This codes for CASSSGGTSGAYEQYF. The J gene is TRBJ2-5, the V gene TRBV5-1; TRBD2 agrees at 13 bases. The last part of the DNA fits TRBJ2-7 better; the J call may be wrong. Germline-derived CDR1 and CDR2 are SGHRS and YFSETQ. There are 16 residues in the CDR3.

This chain connects TRBV27 to TRBJ2-5; tentative D call: TRBD1 (5 bases). This CDR3 is 13 amino acids long. CDR1 and CDR2 from the germline V gene are MNHEY and SMNVEV (reference sequence). The V and J ends lost 0 bases and 9 bases respectively, with 11 bases between them. DNA of the CDR3: TGTGCCAGCAGTTTATCGGGGCTAGGGGCCCAGTACTTC. Protein product: CASSLSGLGAQYF.

V usage is TRBV9 and J usage is TRBJ2-1, with TRBD1 matching 10 bases. The V segment lost 4 bases and the J segment 7 bases; nucleotides outside the gene matches: 5. This CDR3 has 14 residues. CDR1 is SGDLS and CDR2 is YYNGEE in the germline V gene. The CDR3: CASSWTGGGNEQFF. CDR3 nucleotides: TGTGCCAGCAGCTGGACAGGGGGGGGTAATGAGCAGTTCTTC.

This chain connects TRBV6-5 to TRBJ2-1; TRBD1 matches at 9 bases. CDR1 and CDR2 (germline): MNHEY, SVGAGI. V lost 6 bases, J lost 12 bases, and 6 bases stayed unmatched. The CDR3 is 12 residues long. The DNA of the CDR3 is TGTGCCAGCAGCCAACAGGGGGCCAGGCAGTTCTTC. Translating it yields CASSQQGARQFF.

The chain has TRBV7-8 and TRBJ2-3; 9 bases fit TRBD2. The CDR3 loop spans 16 amino acids. The J segment lost 3 bases and the V segment lost 5 bases, leaving 9 bases of the junction unmatched. Germline V lookup: CDR1 SGHVS, CDR2 FQNEAQ. The CDR3 is CASSVFGGRGTDTQYF. The CDR3 DNA reads as TGTGCCAGCAGCGTATTCGGCGGGAGGGGTACAGATACGCAGTATTTT.

The V and J genes are TRBV27 and TRBJ1-2, with 8 bases matching TRBD1. This CDR3 contains 14 residues. V lost 2 bases and J lost 3; bases outside the gene matches: 2. Germline CDR1 and CDR2: MNHEY and SMNVEV (reference sequence). The CDR3 region is CASSLAGGHYGYTF. In DNA, the CDR3 is TGTGCCAGCAGTTTAGCAGGGGGCCACTATGGCTACACCTTC.

The chain combines TRBV28 with TRBJ2-2; D is possibly TRBD1 (5 bases). In germline, CDR1 is MDHEN, CDR2 SYDVKM. V was pared by 2 bases and J by 6 bases, with 13 bases between. The CDR3 consists of 15 residues. CDR3: CASSLVLLGAGELFF. CDR3 bases: TGTGCCAGCAGTTTAGTCCTTTTAGGGGCCGGGGAGCTGTTTTTT.

This chain connects TRBV27 to TRBJ2-1, with 7 positions matching TRBD1. V was clipped by 3 bases and J by 2 bases; unmatched bases: 7. The CDR3 extends over 16 amino acids. The germline gives CDR1 MNHEY, CDR2 SMNVEV (reference sequence). The CDR3 reads CASSFLDRAPYNEQFF. As DNA, the CDR3 is TGTGCCAGCAGTTTTCTCGACAGGGCCCCCTACAATGAGCAGTTCTTC.

V and J are TRBV5-1 and TRBJ1-1, with D tentatively TRBD1 (5 bases). Trimming cost V 4 bases and J 3 bases, with 16 bases left between them. Per germline, CDR1 SGHRS and CDR2 YFSETQ. The CDR3 is 15 amino acids. In nucleotides, the CDR3 is TGCGCCAGCAGCAGCGGGGGAATCAGGGACACTGAAGCTTTCTTT. This translates into CASSSGGIRDTEAFF.

The chain has TRBV2 and TRBJ1-4; 8 bases fit TRBD1. Per the germline V gene, CDR1 is SNHLY and CDR2 is FYNNEI. This CDR3 has 14 amino acids. Unmatched junction bases numbered 8, after V lost 6 bases and J lost 8 bases. The CDR3, as DNA: TGTGCCAGCAGATTACAGGGGGGGATGGAAAAACTGTTTTTT. Translated: CASRLQGGMEKLFF.

J is TRBJ1-5 and V is TRBV5-4, with a possible D match to TRBD1 (6 bases). Trimming took 1 base from V and 4 from J, leaving 9 bases between them. Germline CDR1 SGHNT, CDR2 YYREEE (reference sequence). The CDR3 spans 14 residues. In nucleotides, the CDR3 is TGTGCCAGCAGCTTGAGGGGGAGTAATCAGCCCCAGCATTTT. It is translated as CASSLRGSNQPQHF. Using reference TRBV5-4 and TRBJ1-5 for the parts outside the CDR3, the full variable domain is ETGVTQSPTHLIKTRGQQVTLRCSSQSGHNTVSWYQQALGQGPQFIFQYYREEENGRGNFPPRFSGLQFPNYSSELNVNALELDDSALYLCASSLRGSNQPQHFGDGTRLSIL.

The chain recombines TRBV29-1 with TRBJ2-7; no clear D gene. CDR1 and CDR2 from the germline V gene are SQVTM and ANQGSEA. Trimming removed 6 bases at V and 5 bases at J, with 20 bases between. This CDR3 region has 14 residues. The CDR3 sequence: CSVGLSSLINEQYF. The CDR3 DNA follows: TGCAGCGTCGGGTTAAGTAGTCTTATTAACGAGCAGTACTTC.

V usage is TRBV7-9 and J usage is TRBJ2-2; 7 bases are shared with TRBD1. Per germline, CDR1 SEHNR and CDR2 FQNEAQ (reference sequence). This CDR3 contains 15 residues. Unmatched junction bases numbered 8, after V lost 3 bases and J lost 7 bases. The CDR3 loop is CASSLLQGRSGELFF. CDR3 coding DNA: TGTGCCAGCAGCTTGTTACAGGGGCGGAGCGGGGAGCTGTTTTTT.

The CDR3 here is CASSVREPSYNEQFF. CDR3 sequence (DNA): TGTGCCAGCAGTGTCCGGGAACCTTCCTACAATGAGCAGTTCTTC. The V and J genes are TRBV2 and TRBJ2-1; D is possibly TRBD2 (5 bases). CDR1 SNHLY and CDR2 FYNNEI come from the germline V gene. CDR3 length equals 15 residues. V dropped 4 bases and J dropped 1 base, with 11 bases sitting between them.

The genes are TRBV4-1 and TRBJ1-2; 9 positions agree with TRBD1. Germline values: CDR1 MGHRA, CDR2 YSYEKL. The V segment lost 2 bases and the J segment 7 bases; nucleotides outside the gene matches: 11. The CDR3 has 16 amino acids. The CDR3 protein is CASSQIAGQGGGGYTF. CDR3 DNA: TGCGCCAGCAGCCAAATTGCGGGACAGGGCGGTGGTGGCTACACCTTC.

The chain combines TRBV2 with TRBJ1-3, with D possibly being TRBD1 (5 bases). This CDR3 region has 13 residues. V shed 10 bases and J shed 0 bases, with 10 bases lying between them. Germline V gene lookup returns CDR1 SNHLY and CDR2 FYNNEI. The CDR3: CATGQNSGNTIYF. The CDR3 DNA reads as TGTGCCACTGGACAAAACTCTGGAAACACCATATATTTT. Using reference TRBV2 and TRBJ1-3 for the parts outside the CDR3, the full variable domain is EPEVTQTPSHQVTQMGQEVILRCVPISNHLYFYWYRQILGQKVEFLVSFYNNEISEKSEIFDDQFSVERPDGSNFTLKIRSTKLEDSAMYFCATGQNSGNTIYFGEGSWLTVV.

The genes are TRBV15 and TRBJ2-5, with D maybe TRBD1 (5 bases). The germline CDR1 and CDR2 sequences are LNHNV and YYDKDF (reference sequence). The CDR3 has 14 residues. Trimming left V 0 bases short and J 6 bases short, with 11 bases between. The CDR3 here is CATSRDLKGQTQYF. The CDR3 DNA sequence: TGTGCCACCAGCAGAGATCTGAAGGGGCAGACCCAGTACTTC.

Only one count was recorded for this clone. The chain is built from TRBV20-1 and TRBJ2-3; the match to TRBD2 covers 7 bases. Germline V gene data show CDR1 as DFQATT and CDR2 as SNEGSKA (reference sequence). With 5 bases clipped from V and 6 bases from J, the junction kept 2 bases outside the gene matches. This CDR3 has 11 residues. CDR3 coding DNA: TGCAGTGCTTTGGGAGGGGATACGCAGTATTTT. It specifies CSALGGDTQYF.

The chain recombines TRBV28 with TRBJ1-1; D is possibly TRBD1 (5 bases). V was cut by 6 bases and J by 6 bases, with 11 bases left in between. This CDR3 spans 12 amino acids. CDR1 is MDHEN and CDR2 is SYDVKM in the germline V gene. CDR3 DNA sequence: TGTGCCAGCAGCAGAGACAGTTCTGAAGCTTTCTTT. Protein product: CASSRDSSEAFF. Combining the CDR3 with reference TRBV28 and TRBJ1-1 gives the whole variable domain DVKVTQSSRYLVKRTGEKVFLECVQDMDHENMFWYRQDPGLGLRLIYFSYDVKMKEKGDIPEGYSVSREKKERFSLILESASTNQTSMYLCASSRDSSEAFFGQGTRLTVV.

This rearrangement joins TRBV29-1 to TRBJ2-1; TRBD2 agrees at 9 bases. V lost 7 bases, J lost 4 bases, and 2 bases stayed unmatched. Germline CDR1 reads SQVTM; CDR2 reads ANQGSEA. The CDR3 extends over 12 amino acids. CDR3 region: CSASGVYNEQFF. CDR3 bases: TGCAGCGCTAGCGGGGTGTACAATGAGCAGTTCTTC.

This clone was observed a handful of times. The chain joins TRBV5-1 to TRBJ2-3; 7 nucleotides agree with TRBD2. CDR3 length: 19 residues. V trimming: 0 bases; J trimming: 6 bases; junction bases outside the gene matches: 19. Germline CDR1 reads SGHRS; CDR2 reads YFSETQ. The CDR3 region is CASSLGNLGRAGPPDTQYF. The CDR3 DNA reads TGCGCCAGCAGCTTGGGGAACTTAGGGAGGGCGGGACCCCCCGATACGCAGTATTTT.

The chain couples TRBV7-2 to TRBJ2-3; maybe TRBD2 (7 bases). V was shortened by 5 bases and J by 3 bases, with 18 bases between the two germline ends. The CDR3 is 16 residues long. Germline values: CDR1 SGHTA, CDR2 FQGNSA. CDR3 in DNA: TGTGCCAGCAGCCTCCTAGGTCGGGGGGCGACAGATACGCAGTATTTT. Translated, it gives CASSLLGRGATDTQYF.

V and J are TRBV7-9 and TRBJ1-1; 8 nucleotides line up with TRBD1. V was clipped by 1 base and J by 4 bases; unmatched bases: 11. The CDR3 loop spans 17 amino acids. Germline values: CDR1 SEHNR, CDR2 FQNEAQ (reference sequence). The CDR3 region is CASSLGGRGLVGTEAFF. The CDR3 DNA reads as TGTGCCAGCAGCTTAGGGGGCAGGGGGCTTGTAGGCACTGAAGCTTTCTTT.

V gene TRBV28 combines with J gene TRBJ1-2, with a weak D call TRBD1 (5 bases). The CDR3 contains 16 residues. Trimming left V 2 bases short and J 2 bases short, with 15 bases between. From germline, CDR1 is MDHEN and CDR2 SYDVKM. The CDR3 spells CASSLRPGGPNYGYTF. The CDR3 DNA follows: TGTGCCAGCAGTTTACGCCCGGGGGGACCGAACTATGGCTACACCTTC.

This clone has more than one count but fewer than ten. V gene TRBV9 combines with J gene TRBJ2-2; D is undetermined. The CDR3 loop spans 13 amino acids. V lost 2 bases, J lost 0 bases, and 2 bases lay in between. The germline gives CDR1 SGDLS, CDR2 YYNGEE. The CDR3 sequence: CASSVTNTGELFF. As DNA, the CDR3 is TGTGCCAGCAGCGTTACGAACACCGGGGAGCTGTTTTTT.

This clone was seen once. The chain joins TRBV19 to TRBJ1-5, with TRBD1 identical over 8 bases. CDR3 length equals 15 residues. The germline CDR1 and CDR2 sequences are LNHDA and SQIVND (reference sequence). Germline trimming cut 8 bases from V and 3 bases from J; bases unmatched to any gene: 9. CDR3 residues: CASHFSGGSNQPQHF. The CDR3 bases are TGTGCCAGTCACTTTTCAGGGGGCTCCAATCAGCCCCAGCATTTT.

The rearrangement uses TRBV5-1 and TRBJ2-3; 12 bases align to TRBD2. Germline V gene lookup returns CDR1 SGHRS and CDR2 YFSETQ. The CDR3 covers 21 residues. V shed 3 bases, J shed 3 bases, and the junction held 20 bases outside the gene matches. CDR3 residues: CASSSPSRLAGEFIKTDTQYF. CDR3 coding DNA: TGCGCCAGCAGCTCCCCATCCCGACTAGCGGGAGAGTTTATCAAGACAGATACGCAGTATTTT.

The V call is TRBV6-6, the J call TRBJ1-5; 7 nucleotides line up with TRBD1. Germline lookup yields CDR1 MNHNY and CDR2 SVGAGI (reference sequence). This CDR3 spans 14 amino acids. J was trimmed by 2 bases and V by 6 bases; bases with no gene match: 4. Here the CDR3 reads CASSPGQGNQPQHF. The CDR3 DNA is TGTGCCAGCAGCCCAGGACAGGGCAATCAGCCCCAGCATTTT.

This chain joins TRBV7-9 and TRBJ2-6, with D possibly TRBD1 on 5 matching bases. V was pared by 1 base and J by 0 bases, with 10 bases between. Germline V gene lookup returns CDR1 SEHNR and CDR2 FQNEAQ (reference sequence). There are 17 residues in the CDR3. CDR3 sequence reads: CASSLGQFSSGANVLTF. Here the CDR3 DNA reads TGTGCCAGCAGCTTAGGACAGTTCTCCTCTGGGGCCAACGTCCTGACTTTC.